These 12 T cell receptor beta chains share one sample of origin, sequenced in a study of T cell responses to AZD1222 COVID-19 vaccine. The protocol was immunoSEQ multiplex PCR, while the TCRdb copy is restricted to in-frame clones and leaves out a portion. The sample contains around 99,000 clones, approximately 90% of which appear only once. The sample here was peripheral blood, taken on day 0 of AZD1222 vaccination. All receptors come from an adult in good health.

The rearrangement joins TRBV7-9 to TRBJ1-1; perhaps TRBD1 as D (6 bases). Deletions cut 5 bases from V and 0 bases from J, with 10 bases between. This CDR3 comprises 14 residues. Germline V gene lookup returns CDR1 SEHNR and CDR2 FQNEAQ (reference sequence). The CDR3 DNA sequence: TGTGCCAGCAGCATGAGACAGGTGAACACTGAAGCTTTCTTT. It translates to CASSMRQVNTEAFF.

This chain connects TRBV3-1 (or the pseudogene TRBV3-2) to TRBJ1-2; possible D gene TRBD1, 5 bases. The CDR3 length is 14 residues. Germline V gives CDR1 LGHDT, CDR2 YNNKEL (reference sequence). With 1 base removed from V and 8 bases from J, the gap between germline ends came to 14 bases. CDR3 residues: CASSQVPLRGGYTF. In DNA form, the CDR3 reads TGTGCCAGCAGCCAAGTCCCACTTAGGGGAGGCTACACCTTC.

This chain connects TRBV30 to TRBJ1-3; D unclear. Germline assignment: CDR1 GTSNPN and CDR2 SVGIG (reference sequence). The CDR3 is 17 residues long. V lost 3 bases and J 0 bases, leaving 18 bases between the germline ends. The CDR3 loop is CAWSELGPRSSGNTIYF. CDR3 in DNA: TGTGCCTGGAGCGAGCTCGGACCGCGGTCCTCTGGAAACACCATATATTTT.

The CDR3 reads CASSQVPGNSPLHF. CDR3 nucleotides: TGTGCCAGCAGCCAAGTACCGGGTAATTCACCCCTCCACTTT. The chain has TRBV3-1 (or the pseudogene TRBV3-2) and TRBJ1-6; D gene ambiguous. V shed 1 base and J shed 6 bases, with 7 bases lying between them. Per germline, CDR1 LGHDT and CDR2 YNNKEL (reference sequence). The CDR3 length is 14 residues.

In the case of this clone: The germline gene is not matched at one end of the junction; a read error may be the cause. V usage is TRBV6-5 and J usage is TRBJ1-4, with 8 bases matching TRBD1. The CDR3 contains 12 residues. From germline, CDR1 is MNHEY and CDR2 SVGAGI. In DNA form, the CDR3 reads TGTGCCAGCAGTTACTCCCAGGGGGCGTGGATTTTT. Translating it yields CASSYSQGAWIF.

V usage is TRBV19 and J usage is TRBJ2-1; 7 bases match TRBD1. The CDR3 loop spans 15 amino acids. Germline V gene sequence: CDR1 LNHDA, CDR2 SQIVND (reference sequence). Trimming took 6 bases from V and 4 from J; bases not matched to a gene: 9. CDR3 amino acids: CASRHEGQLYNEQFF. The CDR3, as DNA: TGTGCCAGTAGACATGAGGGACAGTTATACAATGAGCAGTTCTTC.

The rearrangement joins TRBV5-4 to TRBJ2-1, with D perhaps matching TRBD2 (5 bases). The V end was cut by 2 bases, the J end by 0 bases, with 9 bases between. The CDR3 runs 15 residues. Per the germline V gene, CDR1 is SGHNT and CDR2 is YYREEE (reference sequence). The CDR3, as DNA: TGTGCCAGCAGCTTTGCGGGTAGCTCCTACAATGAGCAGTTCTTC. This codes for CASSFAGSSYNEQFF.

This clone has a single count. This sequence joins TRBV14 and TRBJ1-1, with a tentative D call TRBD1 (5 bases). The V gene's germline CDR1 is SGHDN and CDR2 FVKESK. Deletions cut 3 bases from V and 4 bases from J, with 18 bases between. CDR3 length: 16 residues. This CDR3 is CASSHRTGVGFTEAFF. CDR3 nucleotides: TGTGCCAGCAGCCACCGTACAGGTGTAGGTTTCACTGAAGCTTTCTTT.

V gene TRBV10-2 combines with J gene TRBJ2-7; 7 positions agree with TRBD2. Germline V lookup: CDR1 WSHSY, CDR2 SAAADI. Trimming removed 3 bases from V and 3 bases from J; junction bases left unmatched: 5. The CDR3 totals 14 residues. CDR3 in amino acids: CASSDAQRGYEQYF. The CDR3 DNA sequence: TGCGCCAGCAGTGACGCTCAGCGGGGCTACGAGCAGTACTTC.

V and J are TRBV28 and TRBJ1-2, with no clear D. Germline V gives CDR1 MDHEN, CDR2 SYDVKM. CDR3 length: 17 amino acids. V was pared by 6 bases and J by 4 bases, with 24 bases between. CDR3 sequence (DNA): TGTGCCAGCAGGACGTGGGCATACCCTCGGCGGACCTATGGCTACACCTTC. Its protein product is CASRTWAYPRRTYGYTF.

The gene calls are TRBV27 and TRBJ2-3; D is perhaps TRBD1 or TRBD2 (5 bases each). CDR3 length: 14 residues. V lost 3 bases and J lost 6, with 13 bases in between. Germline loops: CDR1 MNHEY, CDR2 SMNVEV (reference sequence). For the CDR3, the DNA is TGTGCCAGCAGTTTGGGGACGGCCTTTGATACGCAGTATTTT. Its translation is CASSLGTAFDTQYF.

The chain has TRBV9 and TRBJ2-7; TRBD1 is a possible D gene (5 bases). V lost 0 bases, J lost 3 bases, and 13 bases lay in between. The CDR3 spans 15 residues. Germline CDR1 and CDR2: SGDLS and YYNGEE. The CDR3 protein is CASSVAAGPNYEQYF. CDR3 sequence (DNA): TGTGCCAGCAGCGTAGCAGCAGGGCCGAACTACGAGCAGTACTTC.